This T cell receptor beta chain emerged from a study of control samples from healthy donors and cancer patients. Germline V lookup: CDR1 MDHEN, CDR2 SYDVKM. The CDR3 loop spans 15 amino acids. V lost 10 bases and J lost 5; bases outside the gene matches: 15. The protocol was immunoSEQ multiplex PCR, while the TCRdb copy is restricted to in-frame clones and leaves out a portion. The data contain approximately 94,000 clones, over 75% of them singletons. The clonotype comes from a woman in her forties or fifties in good health. This rearrangement joins TRBV28 to TRBJ2-7, with 9 bases that match TRBD1. Specimen: blood. CDR3 loop: CATQPMGTGIHEQYV. The CDR3 DNA sequence: TGTGCCACCCAACCCATGGGGACAGGGATCCACGAGCAGTACGTC.